The TCR beta chain described here comes from a study of blood T cell repertoires in COVID-19. Within 2 weeks before study entry, exposed participants met a COVID-19 case. Measured with immunoSEQ multiplex PCR; TCRdb has only the in-frame clones, and not every one. The table records a few hundred thousand clones, 70% to 90% of them present only once. The TCR was taken from a young woman who had been exposed to COVID-19. The sequenced sample consisted of PBMCs or T cells enriched from blood (not recorded which).

Written as DNA, the CDR3 is TGTGCCAGCAGGTGGGGACAGAGAGATGGCTACACCTTC. Translated: CASRWGQRDGYTF. V and J are TRBV28 and TRBJ1-2; 7 nucleotides line up with TRBD1. The CDR3 runs 13 residues. The germline gives CDR1 MDHEN, CDR2 SYDVKM. V lost 6 bases, J lost 6 bases, and 7 bases stayed unmatched.